This T cell receptor (beta chain) was found in a study of blood T cell repertoires in COVID-19. In the study overall: The study drew acute and convalescent COVID-19 samples from the United States, Italy and Spain.

Seattle researchers signed up patients amid active infection and tracked them longitudinally. The CDR3 spans 17 residues. Trimming cost V 4 bases and J 5 bases, with 23 bases left between them. The germline V gene encodes CDR1 SGHTA and CDR2 FQGNSA. Data came from immunoSEQ multiplex PCR; TCRdb stores just in-frame clones and leaves some out. The top ten clones hold just under 2% of a sample with 150,000 to 200,000 clones, about 92% of them seen once. The chain carries TRBV7-2 and TRBJ1-2, with D perhaps TRBD1 (5 bases). This sequence originates from a woman aged 55 to 70 with COVID-19, enrolled during active disease. Sequenced input: peripheral blood. CDR3 nucleotide sequence: TGTGCCAGCAGCTCCGACCCAATCCGACAGAACGTATATGGCTACACCTTC. Its protein is CASSSDPIRQNVYGYTF. The full variable domain, completed using reference TRBV7-2 and TRBJ1-2, is GAGVSQSPSNKVTEKGKDVELRCDPISGHTALYWYRQSLGQGLEFLIYFQGNSAPDKSGLPSDRFSAERTGGSVSTLTIQRTQQEDSAVYLCASSSDPIRQNVYGYTFGSGTRLTVV.